A single sample gave rise to the 23 T cell receptor beta chains below, sequenced in a study of blood T cell repertoires in COVID-19. The method was immunoSEQ multiplex PCR; TCRdb's version includes in-frame clones alone and lacks a portion of them. Of 300,000 or so clones listed, 85% to 90% were seen once; the top ten hold less than 3%. Source material: PBMCs or T cells enriched from blood (not recorded which). These TCRs come from a woman aged 45-60 years who had been exposed to COVID-19.

This sequence joins TRBV5-1 and TRBJ2-2; D is unresolved. Germline lookup yields CDR1 SGHRS and CDR2 YFSETQ. With 0 bases removed from V and 4 bases from J, the gap between germline ends came to 13 bases. This CDR3 has 16 amino acids. CDR3 loop: CASSLGGIRGTGELFF. The DNA for the CDR3 is TGCGCCAGCAGCTTGGGCGGTATCCGTGGCACCGGGGAGCTGTTTTTT.

As regards this clone: It is unclear where the CDR3 begins or ends on the DNA, so no DNA is shown, and the CDR3 is as TCRdb lists it. The chain employs TRBV3-1 (or the pseudogene TRBV3-2) and TRBJ2-7; the tabulated D call, TRBD2, remains unverified against the DNA. Germline loops: CDR1 LGHDT, CDR2 YNNKEL (reference sequence). With termini counted, the CDR3 has 15 amino acids. The CDR3: CASSQVGGGARVLYF.

The chain is built from TRBV15 and TRBJ2-1; 9 nucleotides agree with TRBD1. Germline-derived CDR1 and CDR2 are LNHNV and YYDKDF (reference sequence). The V and J ends lost 2 bases and 1 base, in that order; junction bases with no gene match: 6. The CDR3 has 17 residues. The CDR3 nucleotides are TGTGCCACCAGCAGAACTTCCGGGACAGGGTCCTACAATGAGCAGTTCTTC. It translates to CATSRTSGTGSYNEQFF.

The chain has TRBV5-1 and TRBJ1-4; 7 nucleotides align to TRBD1. Germline V gene sequence: CDR1 SGHRS, CDR2 YFSETQ. Trimming cost V 8 bases and J 5 bases; bases outside gene matches: 6. The CDR3 spans 13 residues. The CDR3, as DNA: TGCGCCAGTCGGGGGACAGTCAATGAAAAACTGTTTTTT. It specifies CASRGTVNEKLFF.

This clone was seen only once. The gene calls are TRBV6-1 and TRBJ1-4, with D unresolved. In germline, CDR1 is MNHNS, CDR2 SASEGT. V lost 6 bases, J lost 7 bases, and 6 bases lay in between. The CDR3 contains 11 residues. The CDR3 reads CASSPREKLFF. CDR3 nucleotides: TGTGCCAGCAGCCCCCGTGAAAAACTGTTTTTT.

This chain connects TRBV28 to TRBJ1-4; 7 bases map to TRBD1. Germline V lookup: CDR1 MDHEN, CDR2 SYDVKM. The CDR3 spans 16 residues. V lost 5 bases to trimming and J lost 4 bases; unmatched junction nucleotides: 10. The CDR3 sequence: CASSLPPAGGNEKLFF. The DNA for the CDR3 is TGTGCCAGCAGTCTGCCCCCGGCAGGGGGTAATGAAAAACTGTTTTTT. The complete variable domain, with remaining parts taken from reference TRBV28 and TRBJ1-4, reads DVKVTQSSRYLVKRTGEKVFLECVQDMDHENMFWYRQDPGLGLRLIYFSYDVKMKEKGDIPEGYSVSREKKERFSLILESASTNQTSMYLCASSLPPAGGNEKLFFGSGTQLSVL.

The count of this clone is one. This chain links TRBV28 with TRBJ2-2; TRBD1 matches at 9 bases. CDR1 and CDR2 from the germline V gene are MDHEN and SYDVKM. With 6 bases clipped from V and 5 bases from J, the junction kept 7 bases outside the gene matches. The CDR3 is 15 amino acids. The CDR3 sequence: CASRQPGTGTGELFF. CDR3 coding DNA: TGTGCCAGCAGGCAACCCGGGACAGGGACCGGGGAGCTGTTTTTT.

The CDR3 sequence is CASSLGTGGGEQYF. The DNA of the CDR3 is TGCGCCAGCAGCTTGGGTACGGGGGGCGGAGAGCAGTACTTC. V and J are TRBV5-1 and TRBJ2-7, with D maybe TRBD2 (7 bases). The V gene's germline CDR1 is SGHRS and CDR2 YFSETQ. This CDR3 is built from 14 residues. Trimming took 0 bases from V and 7 from J, leaving 14 bases between them.

The chain uses TRBV19 and TRBJ2-2, with 9 bases lining up with TRBD1. This CDR3 contains 15 residues. Germline CDR1 LNHDA, CDR2 SQIVND (reference sequence). J was trimmed by 3 bases and V by 3 bases; bases with no gene match: 2. CDR3 DNA: TGTGCCAGTAGTATGGGACAGGGTTACACCGGGGAGCTGTTTTTT. Its translation is CASSMGQGYTGELFF.

This chain joins TRBV28 and TRBJ2-1; 7 bases agree with TRBD1. The germline V gene has CDR1 MDHEN and CDR2 SYDVKM. Trimming cost V 1 base and J 4 bases; bases outside gene matches: 1. CDR3 length equals 14 residues. The CDR3 sequence is CASSLLQGYNEQFF. CDR3 sequence (DNA): TGTGCCAGCAGTTTATTACAGGGGTACAATGAGCAGTTCTTC.

Remarks on this clone: Within the sample, other DNA sequences also encode this same CDR3. The V call is TRBV18, the J call TRBJ1-1; 7 nucleotides match TRBD1. The trim removed 6 bases at V and 0 bases at J, leaving 4 bases unmatched. The CDR3 has 14 residues. The V gene's germline CDR1 is KGHSH and CDR2 LQKENI. As DNA, the CDR3 is TGTGCCAGCTCGCCGGGACAGCTGAACACTGAAGCTTTCTTT. Its translation: CASSPGQLNTEAFF.

V gene TRBV30 combines with J gene TRBJ1-5, with TRBD1 matching over 11 bases. After removal of 2 bases from V and 9 bases from J, the junction contained 9 bases not matched to a gene. CDR3 length: 15 amino acids. The germline V gene has CDR1 GTSNPN and CDR2 SVGIG (reference sequence). Here the CDR3 reads CAWSSGQGVFTPQHF. In DNA, the CDR3 is TGTGCCTGGAGTTCGGGACAGGGGGTTTTTACGCCCCAGCATTTT.

J is TRBJ2-2 and V is TRBV5-6, with 9 bases fitting TRBD2. V lost 3 bases to trimming and J lost 2 bases; unmatched junction nucleotides: 5. CDR1 is SGHDT, CDR2 YYEEEE, per germline. The CDR3 extends over 16 amino acids. CDR3 coding DNA: TGTGCCAGCAGCTCAGGACTAGCGCTAAACACCGGGGAGCTGTTTTTT. Translating it yields CASSSGLALNTGELFF.

This clone came up a few times. V is TRBV19 and J is TRBJ1-1, with a tentative D call TRBD1 (6 bases). This CDR3 spans 15 amino acids. V gave up 3 bases and J gave up 4 bases, with 15 bases separating them. Germline CDR1 LNHDA, CDR2 SQIVND (reference sequence). The CDR3 DNA is TGTGCCAGTAGTATTGGAACAGGGCGGGTCACTGAAGCTTTCTTT. It is translated as CASSIGTGRVTEAFF.

This clone was detected once. This chain uses TRBV7-9 with TRBJ1-4; D gene ambiguous. Germline CDR1 reads SEHNR; CDR2 reads FQNEAQ (reference sequence). The V end lost 6 bases, the J end lost 7 bases, and 9 bases lay between the germline ends. The CDR3 covers 12 residues. In DNA, the CDR3 is TGTGCCAGCAGTCGAGCGACTGAAAAACTGTTTTTT. This gives the protein CASSRATEKLFF.

This clone was seen once. The chain couples TRBV5-1 to TRBJ2-3; 11 bases agree with TRBD2. This CDR3 region has 16 residues. V lost 6 bases to trimming and J lost 2 bases; unmatched junction nucleotides: 8. Germline lookup yields CDR1 SGHRS and CDR2 YFSETQ. In nucleotides, the CDR3 is TGCGCCAGCAACCCTAGCGGGGGGACAATCACAGATACGCAGTATTTT. Amino acid sequence: CASNPSGGTITDTQYF.

This rearrangement joins TRBV5-4 to TRBJ1-2, with a weak D call TRBD1 (6 bases). V lost 5 bases and J lost 1, with 15 bases in between. Germline-derived CDR1 and CDR2 are SGHNT and YYREEE (reference sequence). This CDR3 region has 15 residues. The CDR3 DNA is TGTGCCAGCAGACCCGGGACAACGCTTAACTATGGCTACACCTTC. Translating it yields CASRPGTTLNYGYTF.

The V and J genes are TRBV28 and TRBJ2-7; TRBD2 aligns across 8 bases. The CDR3 runs to 16 residues. Germline CDR1 and CDR2: MDHEN and SYDVKM. The V and J ends lost 7 bases and 0 bases, in that order; junction bases with no gene match: 11. The CDR3 is CASNAPGGASSYEQYF. CDR3 DNA: TGTGCCAGCAACGCCCCGGGGGGGGCTAGCTCCTACGAGCAGTACTTC. Drawing the rest from reference TRBV28 and TRBJ2-7, the complete variable domain is DVKVTQSSRYLVKRTGEKVFLECVQDMDHENMFWYRQDPGLGLRLIYFSYDVKMKEKGDIPEGYSVSREKKERFSLILESASTNQTSMYLCASNAPGGASSYEQYFGPGTRLTVT.

The chain joins TRBV7-9 to TRBJ2-7; possibly TRBD1 for D (6 bases). The V and J ends lost 7 bases and 2 bases respectively, with 15 bases between them. Germline CDR1 SEHNR, CDR2 FQNEAQ (reference sequence). The CDR3 has 14 residues. The CDR3 region is CASIKNRDPYEQYF. DNA of the CDR3: TGTGCCAGCATCAAGAACAGGGATCCCTACGAGCAGTACTTC.

The rearrangement uses TRBV25-1 and TRBJ1-6; TRBD1 matches at 10 bases. The junction had 4 bases not matched to a gene; V was cut back by 4 bases and J by 1 base. CDR3 length equals 17 residues. Looked up from germline, CDR1 is MGHDK and CDR2 is SYGVNS. CDR3 sequence: CASSGRTGGSYNSPLHF. DNA of the CDR3: TGTGCCAGCAGTGGGAGGACAGGGGGATCCTATAATTCACCCCTCCACTTT. Together with reference TRBV25-1 and TRBJ1-6, the CDR3 gives the full variable domain: EADIYQTPRYLVIGTGKKITLECSQTMGHDKMYWYQQDPGMELHLIHYSYGVNSTEKGDLSSESTVSRIRTEHFPLTLESARPSHTSQYLCASSGRTGGSYNSPLHFGNGTRLTVT.

This clone has a handful of counts. The chain recombines TRBV2 with TRBJ2-7; D might be TRBD1 (5 bases). Per the germline V gene, CDR1 is SNHLY and CDR2 is FYNNEI. CDR3 length equals 16 residues. V was clipped by 4 bases and J by 1 base, with 17 bases between them. Here the CDR3 DNA reads TGTGCCAGCAGTGTTTTATGGGGCTCCTCATCCTACGAGCAGTACTTC. Protein product: CASSVLWGSSSYEQYF.

This rearrangement joins TRBV4-1 to TRBJ1-1; D possibly corresponds to TRBD1 (5 bases). Germline V gives CDR1 MGHRA, CDR2 YSYEKL. This CDR3 is built from 15 residues. Trimming left V 2 bases short and J 5 bases short, with 15 bases between. The DNA for the CDR3 is TGCGCCAGCAGCCAACGTCAGGGTAGTGGAACTGAAGCTTTCTTT. It encodes CASSQRQGSGTEAFF.

About this clone: Within the sample, other DNA sequences also encode this same CDR3. V usage is TRBV5-6 and J usage is TRBJ1-1; possible D gene TRBD1, 6 bases. Germline V gives CDR1 SGHDT, CDR2 YYEEEE. Trimming took 0 bases from V and 1 from J, leaving 7 bases between them. This CDR3 region has 14 residues. The CDR3, as DNA: TGTGCCAGCAGCTTGGGACAGGCGAACACTGAAGCTTTCTTT. This gives the protein CASSLGQANTEAFF. The whole variable domain, remainder taken from reference TRBV5-6 and TRBJ1-1, is DAGVTQSPTHLIKTRGQQVTLRCSPKSGHDTVSWYQQALGQGPQFIFQYYEEEERQRGNFPDRFSGHQFPNYSSELNVNALLLGDSALYLCASSLGQANTEAFFGQGTRLTVV.